These 9 T cell receptor beta chains were all obtained from the same sample, sequenced in a study of blood T cell repertoires in COVID-19 (dated by TCRdb to 2020 to 2021). The method was the immunoSEQ multiplex PCR assay. TCRdb provides this immuneACCESS table in a form limited to in-frame rearrangements. Some clones are lacking; in checked studies, under half of them reflect an unresolved V gene, and why the rest are absent is not known. This sample lists roughly 290,000 clones; more than 80% were detected once. The leading ten clones occupy approximately 7.5% of the sample. Sequencing input: peripheral blood. The origin of the receptors is a woman under 40 with COVID-19, enrolled during active disease.

The chain is built from TRBV6-5 and TRBJ2-7, with 10 bases aligning to TRBD1. Germline V gene lookup returns CDR1 MNHEY and CDR2 SVGAGI. Germline trimming cut 0 bases from V and 7 bases from J; bases unmatched to any gene: 3. CDR3 length: 14 residues. CDR3 in amino acids: CASSYSTGGGEQYF. DNA for the CDR3: TGTGCCAGCAGTTACTCGACAGGGGGCGGGGAGCAGTACTTC.

The gene calls are TRBV7-2 and TRBJ1-3; no reliable D call. This CDR3 has 13 amino acids. The germline gives CDR1 SGHTA, CDR2 FQGNSA. V dropped 5 bases and J dropped 2 bases, with 7 bases sitting between them. CDR3 sequence: CASSPWPGNTIYF. CDR3 DNA: TGTGCCAGCAGCCCCTGGCCTGGAAACACCATATATTTT.

The V gene is TRBV12-3 or TRBV12-4, the J gene TRBJ2-5; TRBD1 matches at 7 bases. The CDR3 covers 13 residues. Trimming took 4 bases from V and 5 from J; bases not matched to a gene: 4. CDR3 in DNA: TGTGCCAGCAGTTGGACAGGACGGGAGACCCAGTACTTC. This translates into CASSWTGRETQYF.

The chain couples TRBV29-1 to TRBJ2-7, with TRBD2 matching 7 bases. Germline loops: CDR1 SQVTM, CDR2 ANQGSEA. J gave up 7 bases and V 4 bases, and 10 bases lay outside the gene matches. This CDR3 has 13 residues. This CDR3 is CSVARRERREQYF. In DNA form, the CDR3 reads TGCAGCGTTGCCAGGCGGGAGCGGAGGGAGCAGTACTTC.

The chain couples TRBV2 to TRBJ1-5; the D gene is possibly TRBD1 (5 bases). Germline lookup yields CDR1 SNHLY and CDR2 FYNNEI. V dropped 1 base and J dropped 2 bases, with 12 bases sitting between them. This CDR3 is 16 amino acids long. CDR3 protein: CASSEDRVRGNQPQHF. The CDR3 region has the DNA TGTGCCAGCAGTGAAGATAGGGTCAGGGGCAATCAGCCCCAGCATTTT. The full variable domain, its missing parts supplied by reference TRBV2 and TRBJ1-5, is EPEVTQTPSHQVTQMGQEVILRCVPISNHLYFYWYRQILGQKVEFLVSFYNNEISEKSEIFDDQFSVERPDGSNFTLKIRSTKLEDSAMYFCASSEDRVRGNQPQHFGDGTRLSIL.

V gene TRBV5-6 combines with J gene TRBJ1-6; D remains unclear. Germline V gene lookup returns CDR1 SGHDT and CDR2 YYEEEE. CDR3 size: 15 residues. The germline V and J ends were trimmed by 5 bases and 0 bases, with 9 bases remaining between them. The CDR3 spells CASRNRVSYNSPLHF. The CDR3 DNA reads TGTGCCAGCAGGAACAGAGTCTCCTATAATTCACCCCTCCACTTT.

The chain links TRBV7-3 to TRBJ2-1; a weak D match, TRBD2 (6 bases). The V end lost 4 bases, the J end lost 6 bases, and 16 bases lay between the germline ends. The CDR3 spans 15 residues. Germline V gene sequence: CDR1 SGHTA, CDR2 FQGTGA. CDR3 in DNA: TGTGCCAGCAGCTCAGGAGGGCAGTCCCGCAATGAGCAGTTCTTC. Translating gives CASSSGGQSRNEQFF. The full variable domain, with the rest looked up from reference TRBV7-3 and TRBJ2-1, is GAGVSQTPSNKVTEKGKYVELRCDPISGHTALYWYRQSLGQGPEFLIYFQGTGAADDSGLPNDRFFAVRPEGSVSTLKIQRTERGDSAVYLCASSSGGQSRNEQFFGPGTRLTVL.

The V gene is TRBV28, the J gene TRBJ2-3, with D tentatively TRBD1 (6 bases). The ends were cut back, 6 bases at V and 1 base at J, with 11 bases in the middle. The CDR3 spans 14 residues. Germline V lookup: CDR1 MDHEN, CDR2 SYDVKM. The CDR3: CASRSDSGTDTQYF. DNA for the CDR3: TGTGCCAGCAGATCGGACAGCGGCACAGATACGCAGTATTTT.

The chain links TRBV29-1 to TRBJ2-1, with D possibly matching TRBD1 (6 bases). Germline V lookup: CDR1 SQVTM, CDR2 ANQGSEA. The CDR3 is 14 residues long. Between the trimmed V and J ends, which lost 7 bases and 7 bases, there was a span of 20 bases. CDR3 region: CSAEGLMGANEQFF. The CDR3 DNA sequence: TGCAGCGCCGAAGGTCTAATGGGGGCGAATGAGCAGTTCTTC.